Each of the 17 T cell receptor beta chains below was sequenced from the same sample in a study of T cell responses to AZD1222 COVID-19 vaccine. Assay used: immunoSEQ multiplex PCR; TCRdb lists only in-frame clones, some missing. The table includes around 63,000 clones, approximately 85% detected once. The sample consisted of peripheral blood, taken on day 0 of AZD1222 vaccination. The source is an adult in good health.

The rearrangement joins TRBV25-1 to TRBJ2-2; no definite D call. The V end lost 10 bases, the J end lost 2 bases, and 14 bases lay between the germline ends. The CDR3 covers 14 residues. The germline gives CDR1 MGHDK, CDR2 SYGVNS. CDR3 loop: CATIGPLNTGELFF. DNA for the CDR3: TGTGCCACTATAGGGCCCCTTAACACCGGGGAGCTGTTTTTT.

This clone occurred a few times. This sequence joins TRBV14 and TRBJ1-6; D is unclear. This CDR3 is 12 amino acids long. Per germline, CDR1 SGHDN and CDR2 FVKESK. V was cut by 3 bases and J by 9 bases, with 6 bases left in between. CDR3 region: CASSHLGSPLHF. The CDR3 bases are TGTGCCAGCAGCCACTTGGGTTCACCCCTCCACTTT.

This clone was seen a handful of times. The chain has TRBV7-3 and TRBJ1-6; perhaps TRBD1 as D (6 bases). The CDR3 contains 15 residues. Germline CDR1 reads SGHTA; CDR2 reads FQGTGA. Trimming took off 6 bases at V and 10 bases at J, with 19 bases between the two ends. The DNA of the CDR3 is TGTGCCAGCAGTTACGATAACAGGGAGGAATCACCCCTCCACTTT. This translates into CASSYDNREESPLHF.

The V and J genes are TRBV21-1 and TRBJ2-5; TRBD1 reflects the table's D call only, with no check against the DNA. TRBV21-1 is noted as a pseudogene. The CDR3 loop spans 15 amino acids. The CDR3 loop reads CASSNDGRVMGTQYF. For the CDR3, the DNA is TGTGCCAGCAGCAATGACGGCAGGGTGATGGGGACCCAGTACTTC.

The chain couples TRBV7-3 to TRBJ1-2; D remains ambiguous. The CDR3 extends over 14 amino acids. Germline CDR1 reads SGHTA; CDR2 reads FQGTGA. V lost 5 bases and J 8 bases, leaving 18 bases between the germline ends. The CDR3 region is CASSPLPRVGGYTF. In nucleotides, the CDR3 is TGTGCCAGCAGCCCCCTTCCAAGGGTAGGAGGCTACACCTTC.

The chain uses TRBV3-1 (or the pseudogene TRBV3-2) and TRBJ2-7, with D maybe TRBD2 (5 bases). Germline CDR1 and CDR2: LGHDT and YNNKEL (reference sequence). V gave up 0 bases and J gave up 6 bases, with 12 bases separating them. This CDR3 comprises 14 residues. This CDR3 is CASSQDPGRGEQYF. CDR3 DNA: TGTGCCAGCAGCCAAGATCCCGGACGGGGCGAGCAGTACTTC.

The V and J genes are TRBV5-5 and TRBJ1-4; the D gene is possibly TRBD1 (5 bases). Germline V gene sequence: CDR1 SGHKS, CDR2 YYEKEE (reference sequence). This CDR3 has 14 residues. Trimming removed 4 bases at V and 4 bases at J, with 11 bases between. CDR3 residues: CASSPDKGNEKLFF. The CDR3 nucleotides read TGTGCCAGCAGCCCGGACAAGGGTAATGAAAAACTGTTTTTT.

The chain employs TRBV9 and TRBJ1-2; tentatively, D is TRBD1 (5 bases). The CDR3 runs to 13 residues. Germline lookup yields CDR1 SGDLS and CDR2 YYNGEE. V lost 4 bases and J lost 6, with 13 bases in between. The CDR3 spells CASSLWLGDGYTF. The CDR3 DNA reads TGTGCCAGCAGCCTTTGGTTAGGGGATGGCTACACCTTC.

The chain is built from TRBV6-5 and TRBJ2-2, with D perhaps matching TRBD1 (6 bases). This CDR3 spans 12 amino acids. V lost 5 bases and J 6 bases, leaving 7 bases between the germline ends. CDR1 is MNHEY, CDR2 SVGAGI, per germline. The CDR3 here is CASSRTAGELFF. CDR3 DNA: TGTGCCAGCAGTAGGACAGCCGGGGAGCTGTTTTTT.

The J gene is TRBJ2-1, the V gene TRBV6-2 or TRBV6-3; TRBD2 might be the D (6 bases). Germline lookup yields CDR1 MNHEY and CDR2 SVGEGT. V was pared by 6 bases and J by 0 bases, with 21 bases between. CDR3 length: 18 amino acids. CDR3 sequence (DNA): TGTGCCAGCAGCCCCCTCGGGTTACGGGGGTACTCCTACAATGAGCAGTTCTTC. As protein: CASSPLGLRGYSYNEQFF.

The chain has TRBV7-9 and TRBJ1-1; 7 bases match TRBD1. From germline, CDR1 is SEHNR and CDR2 FQNEAQ (reference sequence). This CDR3 has 15 amino acids. After removal of 5 bases from V and 4 bases from J, the junction contained 10 bases not matched to a gene. CDR3 in DNA: TGTGCCAGCAGCACCGAACAGGGGTTGGGCACTGAAGCTTTCTTT. Translation: CASSTEQGLGTEAFF.

The CDR3: CASRGTGGFFEQFF. For the CDR3, the DNA is TGTGCCAGCAGGGGGACAGGGGGCTTTTTTGAGCAGTTCTTC. The rearrangement links TRBV28 to TRBJ2-1, with TRBD1 matching over 12 bases. CDR1 MDHEN and CDR2 SYDVKM come from the germline V gene. Trimming took 6 bases from V and 9 from J; bases not matched to a gene: 6. The CDR3 runs 14 residues.

V is TRBV9 and J is TRBJ2-2; TRBD1 agrees at 7 bases. Unmatched junction bases numbered 11, after V lost 0 bases and J lost 3 bases. CDR3 length equals 18 residues. Germline lookup yields CDR1 SGDLS and CDR2 YYNGEE. The CDR3 DNA sequence: TGTGCCAGCAGCGTAGTCATAGGGGGCGCTTGGGACACCGGGGAGCTGTTTTTT. It specifies CASSVVIGGAWDTGELFF.

The rearrangement uses TRBV6-5 and TRBJ2-7; the D gene is possibly TRBD1 (5 bases). V was clipped by 3 bases and J by 9 bases, with 15 bases between them. The CDR3 is made up of 13 amino acids. Germline CDR1 is MNHEY and CDR2 is SVGAGI. CDR3 sequence: CASSYDKERGQYF. The CDR3 DNA reads TGTGCCAGCAGTTATGACAAAGAAAGGGGGCAGTACTTC.

V usage is TRBV19 and J usage is TRBJ2-7, with 7 bases identical to TRBD2. Germline loops: CDR1 LNHDA, CDR2 SQIVND (reference sequence). The CDR3 has 14 amino acids. J gave up 4 bases and V 2 bases, and 5 bases lay outside the gene matches. CDR3 sequence reads: CASSIYGTTYEQYF. In DNA, the CDR3 is TGTGCCAGTAGTATATACGGGACTACATACGAGCAGTACTTC.

This rearrangement joins TRBV29-1 to TRBJ2-7; 10 bases fit TRBD1. There are 13 residues in the CDR3. Germline V lookup: CDR1 SQVTM, CDR2 ANQGSEA. V was pared by 5 bases and J by 7 bases, with 8 bases of the junction left unmatched. CDR3 protein: CSVSGTGEGEQYF. DNA for the CDR3: TGCAGCGTTTCTGGGACAGGGGAGGGGGAGCAGTACTTC.

The chain couples TRBV28 to TRBJ1-4; no definite D call. Germline values: CDR1 MDHEN, CDR2 SYDVKM. Deletions cut 10 bases from V and 8 bases from J, with 17 bases between. The CDR3 is 13 residues long. As DNA, the CDR3 is TGTGCCACCCACCCTGGGGTCAAGGAAAAACTGTTTTTT. Translating it yields CATHPGVKEKLFF.